This T cell receptor (beta chain) was identified during a study of T cell repertoires in cytomegalovirus infection. Study-wide results and limits: CMV carriers with the relevant HLA were identified by cumulative public TCR beta family frequency. Predominance within the ex vivo response was attributable to HLA-C-restricted CMV-specific TCR beta clonotypes.

Worth noting for this clonotype: What it recognizes is unknown.

V lost 0 bases to trimming and J lost 1 base; unmatched junction nucleotides: 6. CDR3 size: 17 residues. Germline V gene data show CDR1 as LGHDT and CDR2 as YNNKEL (reference sequence). TCRdb called the reads again in MiXCR, with one record for every CDR3 protein. The table includes some 200,000 distinct CDR3 sequences, about 21% detected once. Input material: PBMCs. The chain is built from TRBV3-1 and TRBJ1-1; 9 bases are a match to TRBD1. This receptor was obtained from a human donor in good health (CMV status not recorded). Some clones in this sample may be carry-over from other donors' samples. CDR3 DNA: TGTGCCAGCAGCCAAGATCCCACAGGGGGCCAGAACACTGAAGCTTTCTTT. Translation gives CASSQDPTGGQNTEAFF.